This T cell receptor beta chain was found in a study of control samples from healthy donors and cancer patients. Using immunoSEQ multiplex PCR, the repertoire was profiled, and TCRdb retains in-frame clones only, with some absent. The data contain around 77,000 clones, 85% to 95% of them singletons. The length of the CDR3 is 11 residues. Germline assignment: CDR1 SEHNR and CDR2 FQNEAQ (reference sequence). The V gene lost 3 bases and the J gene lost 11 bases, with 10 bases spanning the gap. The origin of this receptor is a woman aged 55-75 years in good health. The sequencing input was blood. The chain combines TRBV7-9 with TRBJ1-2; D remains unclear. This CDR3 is CASSLNAAYTF. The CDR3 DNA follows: TGTGCCAGCAGCTTGAATGCGGCGTACACCTTC.